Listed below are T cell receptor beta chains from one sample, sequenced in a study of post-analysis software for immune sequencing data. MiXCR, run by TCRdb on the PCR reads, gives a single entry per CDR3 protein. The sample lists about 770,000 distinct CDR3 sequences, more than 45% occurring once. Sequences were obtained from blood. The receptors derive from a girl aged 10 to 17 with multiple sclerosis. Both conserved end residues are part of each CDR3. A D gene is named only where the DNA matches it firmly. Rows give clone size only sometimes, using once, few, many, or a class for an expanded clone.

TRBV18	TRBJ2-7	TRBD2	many	CASSPGEGEQYF	TGTGCCAGCTCACCAGGGGAGGGTGAGCAGTACTTC
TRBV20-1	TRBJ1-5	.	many	CSARQGNQPQHF	TGCAGTGCTAGACAGGGCAATCAGCCCCAGCATTTT
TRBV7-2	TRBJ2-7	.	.	CASSLVFVGSSYEQYF	TGTGCCAGCAGCTTAGTTTTCGTGGGGAGCTCCTACGAGCAGTACTTC
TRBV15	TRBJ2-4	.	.	CATSQFGGRNIQYF	TGTGCCACCAGCCAATTTGGGGGTCGGAACATTCAGTACTTC
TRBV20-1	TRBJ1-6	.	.	CSARRSGDLANSPLHF	TGCAGTGCTAGGAGATCTGGGGATCTGGCTAATTCACCCCTCCACTTT
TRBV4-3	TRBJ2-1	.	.	CASSQDRGKGSYNEQFF	TGCGCCAGCAGCCAAGATCGCGGGAAAGGATCCTACAATGAGCAGTTCTTC
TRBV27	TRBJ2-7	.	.	CASSPLAPRGSNEQYF	TGTGCCAGCAGTCCGCTAGCCCCGAGAGGTAGCAATGAGCAGTACTTC
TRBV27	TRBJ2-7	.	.	CASSIDRSSYEQYF	TGTGCCAGCAGTATAGACAGGAGCTCCTACGAGCAGTACTTC
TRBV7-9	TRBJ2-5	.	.	CASSTWAGVETQYF	TGTGCCAGCAGCACATGGGCAGGGGTAGAGACCCAGTACTTC
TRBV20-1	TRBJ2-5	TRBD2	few	CSARDFGGGETQYF	TGCAGTGCTAGAGATTTTGGGGGAGGGGAGACCCAGTACTTC
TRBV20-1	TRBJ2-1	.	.	CSAPSPGSLEGDEQFF	TGCAGTGCTCCCTCTCCGGGGTCCCTAGAAGGAGATGAGCAGTTCTTC
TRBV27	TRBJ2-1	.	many	CASSPDGSLANEQFF	TGTGCCAGCAGCCCGGACGGAAGCTTAGCCAATGAGCAGTTCTTC
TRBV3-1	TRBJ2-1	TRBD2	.	CASMSTSGRRGKETQFF	TGTGCCAGCATGTCGACTAGCGGGAGGAGAGGGAAGGAGACCCAGTTCTTC
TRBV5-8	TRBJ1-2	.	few	CASSRPRGSTGHYGYTF	TGTGCCAGCAGCCGGCCAAGGGGATCTACAGGCCACTATGGCTACACCTTC
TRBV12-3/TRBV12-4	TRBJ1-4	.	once	CAREVNEKLFF	TGTGCCCGAGAGGTTAATGAAAAACTGTTTTTT
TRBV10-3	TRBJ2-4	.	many	CAISAGKNIQYF	TGTGCCATCAGTGCTGGCAAAAACATTCAGTACTTC
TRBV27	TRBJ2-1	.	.	CASSLVGVGYNEQFF	TGTGCCAGCAGTTTAGTGGGAGTGGGCTACAATGAGCAGTTCTTC
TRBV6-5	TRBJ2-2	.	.	CASSLKERRTGELFF	TGTGCCAGCAGTTTAAAGGAGCGCAGGACCGGGGAGCTGTTTTTT
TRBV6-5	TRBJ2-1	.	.	CASSRSGTTLHEQFF	TGTGCCAGCAGCCGATCGGGGACCACCTTGCATGAGCAGTTCTTC
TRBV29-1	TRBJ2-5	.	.	CSAVEGSSAVETQYF	TGCAGCGCCGTAGAGGGGTCCTCGGCGGTTGAGACCCAGTACTTC
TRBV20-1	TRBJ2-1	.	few	CSASGAYNEQFF	TGCAGTGCTTCCGGGGCCTACAATGAGCAGTTCTTC
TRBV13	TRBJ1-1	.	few	CASSSLDARTEAFF	TGTGCCAGCAGCTCCCTGGACGCCCGGACTGAAGCTTTCTTT
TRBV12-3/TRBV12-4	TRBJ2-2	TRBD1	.	CASTLNQGEKLFF	TGTGCCAGCACCCTGAACCAGGGGGAAAAGCTGTTTTTT
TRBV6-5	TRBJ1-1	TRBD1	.	CASSYISGTGTRRTEAFF	TGTGCCAGCAGTTACATATCCGGGACAGGGACAAGAAGAACTGAAGCTTTCTTT
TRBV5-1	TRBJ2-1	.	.	CASRALGVYNEQFF	TGCGCCAGCAGAGCCCTGGGGGTCTACAATGAGCAGTTCTTC
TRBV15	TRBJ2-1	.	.	CATSSHTFGGYNEQFF	TGTGCCACCAGCAGCCATACCTTTGGGGGGTACAATGAGCAGTTCTTC
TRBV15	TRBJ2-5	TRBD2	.	CATSSSGRETQYF	TGTGCCACCAGTTCTAGCGGCCGGGAGACCCAGTACTTC
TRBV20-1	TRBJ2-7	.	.	CSASRVGDYEQYF	TGCAGTGCTTCACGCGTTGGGGACTACGAGCAGTACTTC
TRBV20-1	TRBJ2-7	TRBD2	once	CSAPLAGRRYEQYF	TGCAGTGCTCCACTAGCGGGAAGGCGGTACGAGCAGTACTTC
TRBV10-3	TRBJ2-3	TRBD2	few	CAISALGGGADTQYF	TGTGCCATCAGTGCCCTTGGGGGGGGTGCAGATACGCAGTATTTT
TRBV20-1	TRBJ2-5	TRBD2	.	CSATSGRAPERYF	TGCAGTGCCACTAGCGGGAGGGCTCCCGAGCGGTACTTC
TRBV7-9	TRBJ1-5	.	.	CASSTGGYRQPQHF	TGTGCCAGCTCTACGGGTGGTTATCGACAGCCCCAGCATTTT
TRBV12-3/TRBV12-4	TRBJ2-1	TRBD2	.	CASSPAGAAYNEQFF	TGTGCCAGCAGTCCAGCGGGAGCTGCCTACAATGAGCAGTTCTTC
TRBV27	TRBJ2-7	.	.	CASSLSGPVGNEQYF	TGTGCCAGCAGTTTAAGCGGCCCGGTCGGGAACGAGCAGTACTTC
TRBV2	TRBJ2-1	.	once	CASSLRRVTSHNEQFF	TGTGCCAGCAGCCTTAGGCGGGTGACTAGTCACAATGAGCAGTTCTTC
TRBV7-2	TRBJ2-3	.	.	CASSSAGAHPAQYF	TGTGCCAGCAGCTCGGCAGGGGCTCACCCGGCGCAGTATTTT
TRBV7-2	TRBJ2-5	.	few	CASSPSVQETQYF	TGTGCCAGCAGCCCCAGCGTCCAAGAGACCCAGTACTTC
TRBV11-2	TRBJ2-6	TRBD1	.	CASSARQGGANVLTF	TGTGCCAGCAGCGCTCGACAGGGGGGGGCCAACGTCCTGACTTTC
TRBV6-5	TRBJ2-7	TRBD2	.	CASKLAGTYEQYF	TGTGCCAGCAAGCTAGCGGGAACCTACGAGCAGTACTTC
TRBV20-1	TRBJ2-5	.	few	CSASVPAQETQYF	TGCAGTGCTAGTGTCCCAGCCCAAGAGACCCAGTACTTC
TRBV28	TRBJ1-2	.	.	CAGSLSTYDGYTF	TGTGCCGGCAGTTTATCCACCTATGACGGCTACACCTTC
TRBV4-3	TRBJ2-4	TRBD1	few	CASSQDWLGTGAKNIQYF	TGCGCCAGCAGCCAAGATTGGCTCGGGACAGGGGCCAAAAACATTCAGTACTTC
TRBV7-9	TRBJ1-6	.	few	CASSLARAYNSPLHF	TGTGCCAGCAGCTTAGCGAGAGCGTATAATTCACCCCTCCACTTT
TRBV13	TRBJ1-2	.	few	CASSSKPRTMSDYGYTF	TGTGCCAGCAGCTCAAAACCCCGGACAATGAGCGACTATGGCTACACCTTC
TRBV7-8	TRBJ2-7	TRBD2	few	CASSGRATYEQYF	TGTGCCAGCAGCGGGAGGGCTACCTACGAGCAGTACTTC
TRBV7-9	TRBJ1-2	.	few	CASSSTHRDYTF	TGTGCTAGCAGCTCCACGCATCGGGACTACACCTTC
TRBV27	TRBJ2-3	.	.	CATALAIGSFTQYF	TGTGCCACCGCATTAGCTATCGGCTCCTTTACGCAGTATTTT
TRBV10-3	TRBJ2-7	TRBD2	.	CAISDGGRSSYEQYF	TGTGCCATCAGTGACGGCGGGAGAAGCTCCTACGAGCAGTACTTC
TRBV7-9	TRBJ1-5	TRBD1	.	CASSAGTENQPQHF	TGTGCCAGCAGCGCCGGGACAGAGAATCAGCCCCAGCATTTT
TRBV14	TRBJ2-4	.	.	CASSPGNMKQYF	TGTGCCAGCAGCCCCGGTAATATGAAGCAGTACTTC
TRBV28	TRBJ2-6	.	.	CAAENSGANVLTF	TGTGCGGCGGAAAACTCTGGGGCCAACGTCCTGACTTTC
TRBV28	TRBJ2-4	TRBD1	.	CASSPTGQGIQYF	TGTGCCAGCAGTCCCACGGGACAGGGGATTCAGTACTTC
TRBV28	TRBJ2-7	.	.	CASSPPGGSYNEQYF	TGTGCCAGCAGTCCCCCCGGAGGCTCCTACAATGAGCAGTACTTC
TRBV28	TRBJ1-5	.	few	CASSRDGSNQPQHF	TGTGCCAGCAGCCGGGACGGTAGCAATCAGCCCCAGCATTTT
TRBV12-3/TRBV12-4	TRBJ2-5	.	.	CASSRAGHQYF	TGTGCCAGCAGTCGGGCGGGACACCAGTACTTC